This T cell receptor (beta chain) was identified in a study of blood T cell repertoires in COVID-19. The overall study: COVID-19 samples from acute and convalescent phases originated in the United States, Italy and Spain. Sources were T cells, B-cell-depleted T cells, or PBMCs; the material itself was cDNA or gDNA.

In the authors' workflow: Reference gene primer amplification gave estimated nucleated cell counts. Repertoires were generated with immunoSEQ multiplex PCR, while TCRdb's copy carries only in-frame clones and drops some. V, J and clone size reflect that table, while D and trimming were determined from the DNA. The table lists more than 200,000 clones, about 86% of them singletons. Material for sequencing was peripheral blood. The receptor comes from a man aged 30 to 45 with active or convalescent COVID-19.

Written as DNA, the CDR3 is TGCGCCAGCAGCCAAGACCTAATTTCTACCGGGGAGCTGTTTTTT. Protein: CASSQDLISTGELFF. The genes are TRBV4-1 and TRBJ2-2; D not certain. V was clipped by 0 bases and J by 5 bases, with 10 bases between them. The CDR3 sequence is 15 residues long. CDR1 MGHRA and CDR2 YSYEKL come from the germline V gene.